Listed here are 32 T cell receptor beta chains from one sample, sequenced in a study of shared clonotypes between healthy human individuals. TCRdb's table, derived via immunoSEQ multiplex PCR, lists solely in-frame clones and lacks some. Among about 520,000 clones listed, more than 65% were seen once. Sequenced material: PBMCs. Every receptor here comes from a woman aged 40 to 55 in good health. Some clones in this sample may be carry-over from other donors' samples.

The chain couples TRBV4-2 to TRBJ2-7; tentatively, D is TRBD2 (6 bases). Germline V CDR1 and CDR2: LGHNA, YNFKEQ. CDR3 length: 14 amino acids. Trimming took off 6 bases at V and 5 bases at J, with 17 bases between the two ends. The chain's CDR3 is CASSSGREYDEQYF. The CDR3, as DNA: TGTGCCAGCAGTAGTGGCCGGGAGTACGACGAGCAGTACTTC.

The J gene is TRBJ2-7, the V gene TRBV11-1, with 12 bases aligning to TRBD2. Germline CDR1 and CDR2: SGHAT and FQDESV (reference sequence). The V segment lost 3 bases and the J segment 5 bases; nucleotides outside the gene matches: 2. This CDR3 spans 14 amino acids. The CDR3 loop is CASSLGLAGDEQYF. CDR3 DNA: TGTGCCAGCAGCTTGGGACTAGCGGGCGACGAGCAGTACTTC.

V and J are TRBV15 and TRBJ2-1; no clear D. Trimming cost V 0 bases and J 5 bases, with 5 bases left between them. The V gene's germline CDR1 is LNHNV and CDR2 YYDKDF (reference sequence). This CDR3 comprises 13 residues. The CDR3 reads CATSRDYNNEQFF. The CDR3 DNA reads TGTGCCACCAGCAGAGATTATAACAATGAGCAGTTCTTC.

CDR3 region: CASSINRNTEAFF. As DNA, the CDR3 is TGTGCCAGTAGTATTAATAGAAACACTGAAGCTTTCTTT. The chain links TRBV19 to TRBJ1-1; D gene unclear. The CDR3 has 13 amino acids. Germline V gene lookup returns CDR1 LNHDA and CDR2 SQIVND (reference sequence). V lost 3 bases and J lost 2, with 7 bases in between.

This CDR3 reads CASSSGLAGGPRQETQYF. CDR3 DNA sequence: TGCGCCAGCAGCTCTGGACTAGCGGGAGGGCCACGTCAAGAGACCCAGTACTTC. This chain uses TRBV5-1 with TRBJ2-5; 15 nucleotides align to TRBD2. Germline V lookup: CDR1 SGHRS, CDR2 YFSETQ. With V trimmed by 3 bases and J by 2 bases, 8 bases remained unmatched. The CDR3 contains 18 residues.

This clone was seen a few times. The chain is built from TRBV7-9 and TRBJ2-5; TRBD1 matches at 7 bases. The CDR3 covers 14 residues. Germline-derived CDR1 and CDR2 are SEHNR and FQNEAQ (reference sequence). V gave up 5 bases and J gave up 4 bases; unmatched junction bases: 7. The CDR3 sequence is CASSATGTVETQYF. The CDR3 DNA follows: TGTGCCAGCAGCGCGACAGGGACAGTAGAGACCCAGTACTTC.

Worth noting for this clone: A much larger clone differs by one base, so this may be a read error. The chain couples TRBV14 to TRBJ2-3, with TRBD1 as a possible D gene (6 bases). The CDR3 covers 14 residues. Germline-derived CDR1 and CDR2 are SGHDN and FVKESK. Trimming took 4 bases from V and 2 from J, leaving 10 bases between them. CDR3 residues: CASSRGQSTDTQYF. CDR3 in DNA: TGTGCCAGCAGCCGAGGACAGTCCACAGATACGCAGTATTTT.

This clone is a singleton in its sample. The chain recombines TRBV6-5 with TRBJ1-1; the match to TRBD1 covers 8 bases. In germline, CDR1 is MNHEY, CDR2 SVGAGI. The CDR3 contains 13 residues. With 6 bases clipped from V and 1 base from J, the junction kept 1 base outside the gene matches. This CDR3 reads CASSRGRNTEAFF. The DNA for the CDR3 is TGTGCCAGCAGCAGGGGGCGGAACACTGAAGCTTTCTTT.

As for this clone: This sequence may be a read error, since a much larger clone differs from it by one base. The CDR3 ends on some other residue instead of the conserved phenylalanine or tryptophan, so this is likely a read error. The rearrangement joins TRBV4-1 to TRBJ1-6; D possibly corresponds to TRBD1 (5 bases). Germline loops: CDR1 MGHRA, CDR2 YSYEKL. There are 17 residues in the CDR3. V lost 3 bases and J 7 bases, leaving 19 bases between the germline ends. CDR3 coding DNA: TGCGCCAGCAGCCAGGATACAAGGGGCCGGCTGAATTCACCCCTCCACTCT. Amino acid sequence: CASSQDTRGRLNSPLHS.

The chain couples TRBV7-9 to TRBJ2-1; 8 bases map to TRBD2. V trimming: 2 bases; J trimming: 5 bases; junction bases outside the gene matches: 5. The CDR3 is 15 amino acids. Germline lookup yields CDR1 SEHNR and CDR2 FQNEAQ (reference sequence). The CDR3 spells CASSLFAGGDNEQFF. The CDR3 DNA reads TGTGCCAGCAGCTTATTTGCGGGAGGTGACAATGAGCAGTTCTTC.

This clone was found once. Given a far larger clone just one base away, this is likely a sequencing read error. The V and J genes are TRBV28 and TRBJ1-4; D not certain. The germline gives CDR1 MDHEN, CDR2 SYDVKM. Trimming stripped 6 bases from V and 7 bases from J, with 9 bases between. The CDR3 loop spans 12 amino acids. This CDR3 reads CASRTWGEKLFF. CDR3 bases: TGTGCCAGCAGGACATGGGGTGAAAAACTGTTTTTT. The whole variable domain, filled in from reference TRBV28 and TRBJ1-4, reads DVKVTQSSRYLVKRTGEKVFLECVQDMDHENMFWYRQDPGLGLRLIYFSYDVKMKEKGDIPEGYSVSREKKERFSLILESASTNQTSMYLCASRTWGEKLFFGSGTQLSVL.

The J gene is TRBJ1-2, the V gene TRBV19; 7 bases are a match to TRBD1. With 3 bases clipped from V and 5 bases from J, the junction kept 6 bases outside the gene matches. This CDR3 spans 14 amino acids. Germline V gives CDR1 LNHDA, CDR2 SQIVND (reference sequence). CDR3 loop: CASSIGEQGYGYTF. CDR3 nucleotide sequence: TGTGCCAGTAGTATTGGAGAACAGGGGTATGGCTACACCTTC.

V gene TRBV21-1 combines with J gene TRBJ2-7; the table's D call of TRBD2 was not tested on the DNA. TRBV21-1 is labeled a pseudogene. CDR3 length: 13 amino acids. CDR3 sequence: CASKEFLSYEQYF. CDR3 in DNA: TGTGCCAGCAAGGAGTTCCTCTCCTACGAGCAGTACTTC.

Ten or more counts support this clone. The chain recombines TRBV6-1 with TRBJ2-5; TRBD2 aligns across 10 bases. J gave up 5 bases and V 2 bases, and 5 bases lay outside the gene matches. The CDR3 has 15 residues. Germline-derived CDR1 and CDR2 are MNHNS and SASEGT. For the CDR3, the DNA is TGTGCCAGCAGTGAACTAGCGGGAGCGGGGGAGACCCAGTACTTC. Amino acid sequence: CASSELAGAGETQYF.

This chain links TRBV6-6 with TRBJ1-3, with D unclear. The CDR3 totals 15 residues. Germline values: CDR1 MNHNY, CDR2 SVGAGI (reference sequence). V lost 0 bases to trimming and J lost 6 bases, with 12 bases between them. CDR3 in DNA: TGTGCCAGCAGTTACTCGAGTGGGAGATCAAACACCATATATTTT. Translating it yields CASSYSSGRSNTIYF.

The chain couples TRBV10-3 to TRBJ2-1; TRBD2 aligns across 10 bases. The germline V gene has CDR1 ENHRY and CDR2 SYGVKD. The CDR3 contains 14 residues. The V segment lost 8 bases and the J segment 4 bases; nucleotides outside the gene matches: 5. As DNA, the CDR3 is TGTGCCATCGGAGCGGGAGGGCCGTACAATGAGCAGTTCTTC. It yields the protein CAIGAGGPYNEQFF.

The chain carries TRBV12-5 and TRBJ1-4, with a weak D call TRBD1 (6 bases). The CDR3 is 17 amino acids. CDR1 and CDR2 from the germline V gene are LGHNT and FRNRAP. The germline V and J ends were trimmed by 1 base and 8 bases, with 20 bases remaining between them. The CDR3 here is CASGLASYRVWVEKLFF. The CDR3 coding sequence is TGTGCTAGTGGTTTGGCCTCCTACAGGGTTTGGGTCGAAAAACTGTTTTTT.

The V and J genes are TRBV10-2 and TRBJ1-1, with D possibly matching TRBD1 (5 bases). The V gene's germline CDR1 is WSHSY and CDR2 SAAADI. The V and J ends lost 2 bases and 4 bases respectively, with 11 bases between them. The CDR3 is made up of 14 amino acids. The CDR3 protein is CASSEQQGATEAFF. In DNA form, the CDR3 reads TGCGCCAGCAGTGAGCAGCAGGGAGCCACTGAAGCTTTCTTT.

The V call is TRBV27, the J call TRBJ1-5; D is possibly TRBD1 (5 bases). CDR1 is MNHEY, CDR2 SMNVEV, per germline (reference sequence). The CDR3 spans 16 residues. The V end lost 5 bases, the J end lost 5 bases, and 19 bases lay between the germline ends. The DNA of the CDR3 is TGTGCCAGCAGTCCATGGAGGGGATTGGGCGATCAGCCCCAGCATTTT. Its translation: CASSPWRGLGDQPQHF.

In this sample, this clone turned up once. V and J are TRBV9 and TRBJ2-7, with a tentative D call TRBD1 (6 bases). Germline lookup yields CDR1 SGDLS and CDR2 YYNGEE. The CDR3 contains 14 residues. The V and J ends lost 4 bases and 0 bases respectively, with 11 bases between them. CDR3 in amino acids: CASSMTGTSYEQYF. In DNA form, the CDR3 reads TGTGCCAGCAGCATGACAGGAACCTCCTACGAGCAGTACTTC.

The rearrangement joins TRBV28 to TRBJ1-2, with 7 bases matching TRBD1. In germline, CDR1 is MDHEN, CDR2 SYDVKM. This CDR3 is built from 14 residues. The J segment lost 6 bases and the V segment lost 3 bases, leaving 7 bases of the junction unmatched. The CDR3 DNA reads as TGTGCCAGCAGTTTGGCGAGACAGGGAGATGGCTACACCTTC. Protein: CASSLARQGDGYTF.

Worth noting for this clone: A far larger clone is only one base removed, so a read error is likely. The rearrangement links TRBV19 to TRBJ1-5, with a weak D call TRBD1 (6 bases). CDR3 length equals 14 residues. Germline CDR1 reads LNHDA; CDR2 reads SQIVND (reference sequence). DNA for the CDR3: TGTGCCAATAGTATAAGGGGGGAGCGTCAGCCCCAGCATTTT. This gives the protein CANSIRGERQPQHF.

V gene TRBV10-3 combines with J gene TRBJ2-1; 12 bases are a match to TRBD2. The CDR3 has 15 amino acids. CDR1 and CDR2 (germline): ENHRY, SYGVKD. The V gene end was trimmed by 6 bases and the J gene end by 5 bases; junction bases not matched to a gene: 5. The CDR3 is CAISLLAGGDNEQFF. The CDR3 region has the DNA TGTGCCATCAGCCTACTAGCGGGGGGAGACAATGAGCAGTTCTTC.

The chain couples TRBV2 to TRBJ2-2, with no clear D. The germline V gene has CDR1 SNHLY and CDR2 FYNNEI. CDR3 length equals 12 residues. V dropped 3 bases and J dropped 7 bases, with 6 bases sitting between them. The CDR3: CASSDGNGELFF. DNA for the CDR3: TGTGCCAGCAGTGACGGTAACGGGGAGCTGTTTTTT.

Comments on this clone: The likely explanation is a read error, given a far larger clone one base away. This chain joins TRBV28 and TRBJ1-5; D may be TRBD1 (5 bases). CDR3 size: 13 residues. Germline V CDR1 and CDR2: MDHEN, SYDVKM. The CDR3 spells CASSLGFRQPQNF. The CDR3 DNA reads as TGTGCCAGCAGTTTAGGGTTTCGACAGCCCCAGAATTTT.

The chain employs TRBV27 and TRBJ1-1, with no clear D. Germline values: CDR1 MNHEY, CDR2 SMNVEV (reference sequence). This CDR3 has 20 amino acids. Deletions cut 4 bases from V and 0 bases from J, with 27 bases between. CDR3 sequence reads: CASSWPLEQPTSAMNTEAFF. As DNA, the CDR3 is TGTGCCAGCAGTTGGCCCCTAGAGCAGCCTACGAGCGCTATGAACACTGAAGCTTTCTTT.

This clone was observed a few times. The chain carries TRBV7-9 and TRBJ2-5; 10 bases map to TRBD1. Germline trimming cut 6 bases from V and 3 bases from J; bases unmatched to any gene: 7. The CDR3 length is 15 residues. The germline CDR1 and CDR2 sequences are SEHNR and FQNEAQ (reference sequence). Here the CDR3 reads CASRPGQGEEETQYF. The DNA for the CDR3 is TGTGCCAGCAGACCAGGACAGGGGGAAGAAGAGACCCAGTACTTC. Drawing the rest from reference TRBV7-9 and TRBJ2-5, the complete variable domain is DTGVSQNPRHKITKRGQNVTFRCDPISEHNRLYWYRQTLGQGPEFLTYFQNEAQLEKSRLLSDRFSAERPKGSFSTLEIQRTEQGDSAMYLCASRPGQGEEETQYFGPGTRLLVL.

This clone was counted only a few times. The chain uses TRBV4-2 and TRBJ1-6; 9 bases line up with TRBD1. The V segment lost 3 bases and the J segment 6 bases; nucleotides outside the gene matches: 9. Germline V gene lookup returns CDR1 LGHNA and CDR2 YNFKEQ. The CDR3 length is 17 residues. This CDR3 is CASSHFLQGASNSPLHF. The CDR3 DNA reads TGTGCCAGCAGCCACTTCTTACAGGGGGCTAGTAATTCACCCCTCCACTTT.

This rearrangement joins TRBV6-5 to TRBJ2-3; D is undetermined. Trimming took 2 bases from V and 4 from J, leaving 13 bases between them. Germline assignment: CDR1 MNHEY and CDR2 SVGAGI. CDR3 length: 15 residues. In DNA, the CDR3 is TGTGCCAGCAGTTACGACGGGCCTGGGGCAGATACGCAGTATTTT. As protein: CASSYDGPGADTQYF.

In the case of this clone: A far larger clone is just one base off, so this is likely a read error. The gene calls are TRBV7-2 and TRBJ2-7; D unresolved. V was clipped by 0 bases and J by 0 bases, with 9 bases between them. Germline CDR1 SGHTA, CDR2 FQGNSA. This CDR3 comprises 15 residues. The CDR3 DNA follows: TGTGCCAGCAGCTTAGCGGGGTCATTCTCCTACGAGCAGTACTTC. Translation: CASSLAGSFSYEQYF.

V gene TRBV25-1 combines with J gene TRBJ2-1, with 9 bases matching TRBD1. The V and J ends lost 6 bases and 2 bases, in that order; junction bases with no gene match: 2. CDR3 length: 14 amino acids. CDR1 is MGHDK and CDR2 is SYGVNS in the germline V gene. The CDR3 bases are TGTGCCAGCAGGACAGGGGGACCCTACAATGAGCAGTTCTTC. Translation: CASRTGGPYNEQFF.

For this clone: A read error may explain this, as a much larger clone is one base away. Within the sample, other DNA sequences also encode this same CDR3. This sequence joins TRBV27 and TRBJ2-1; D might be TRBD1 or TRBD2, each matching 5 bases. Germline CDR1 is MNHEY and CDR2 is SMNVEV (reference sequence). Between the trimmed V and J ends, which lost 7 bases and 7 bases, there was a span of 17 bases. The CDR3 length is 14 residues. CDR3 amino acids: CASTVAPGRNEQFF. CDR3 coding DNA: TGTGCCAGCACCGTTGCACCGGGGCGGAATGAGCAGTTCTTC.